This TCR beta chain was observed in a study of blood T cell repertoires in COVID-19. Participants had their cohort set by participant-reported clinical history. Trimming removed 0 bases from V and 3 bases from J, with 20 bases in between. Germline V gene sequence: CDR1 SGHVS, CDR2 FNYEAQ. The CDR3 totals 19 residues. Only in-frame clones appear in the TCRdb table, and some are missing; sequencing was by immunoSEQ multiplex PCR. The sample holds roughly 260,000 clones, under 95% seen once. The rearrangement joins TRBV7-6 to TRBJ2-2; tentatively, D is TRBD2 (6 bases). The specimen was PBMCs or T cells enriched from blood (not recorded which). The TCR sequence derives from a woman between 18 and 29 years old who had recovered from COVID-19. The chain's CDR3 is CASSLAGGSVRGYTGELFF. In DNA, the CDR3 is TGTGCCAGCAGCTTAGCGGGGGGTAGCGTGCGAGGATACACCGGGGAGCTGTTTTTT.